This TCR beta chain derives from a study of TIL therapy for anti-PD-1-resistant metastatic lung cancer. Background on the study: Patients then received nivolumab; progressors got lymphodepletion, TIL and IL-2. Tumors had a median PD-L1 proportion score of 4.5% to 7%.

Sequencing used immunoSEQ v3. Each library reached 1.5 million to 2.5 million read pairs, or roughly 5-6 million at deep level. The method was immunoSEQ multiplex PCR; TCRdb's version includes in-frame clones alone and lacks a portion of them. Of 15,000 to 20,000 clones in the sample, about four fifths are singletons; the top ten hold 2.2%. This clone was detected a few times. With 4 bases clipped from V and 0 bases from J, the junction kept 8 bases outside the gene matches. Germline V gene data show CDR1 as SGHDN and CDR2 as FVKESK. This CDR3 is 17 amino acids long. Indicated time point: pre-treatment sample, taken before nivolumab and TIL therapy.

This chain links TRBV14 with TRBJ2-7; 11 bases fit TRBD1. This sample comprised blood, obtained at baseline. The receptor was derived from a person aged 25-79 years with non-small cell lung cancer. CDR3 in amino acids: CASSPLRGTGGSYEQYF. The DNA of the CDR3 is TGTGCCAGCAGCCCCCTTCGGGGGACAGGGGGCTCCTACGAGCAGTACTTC.